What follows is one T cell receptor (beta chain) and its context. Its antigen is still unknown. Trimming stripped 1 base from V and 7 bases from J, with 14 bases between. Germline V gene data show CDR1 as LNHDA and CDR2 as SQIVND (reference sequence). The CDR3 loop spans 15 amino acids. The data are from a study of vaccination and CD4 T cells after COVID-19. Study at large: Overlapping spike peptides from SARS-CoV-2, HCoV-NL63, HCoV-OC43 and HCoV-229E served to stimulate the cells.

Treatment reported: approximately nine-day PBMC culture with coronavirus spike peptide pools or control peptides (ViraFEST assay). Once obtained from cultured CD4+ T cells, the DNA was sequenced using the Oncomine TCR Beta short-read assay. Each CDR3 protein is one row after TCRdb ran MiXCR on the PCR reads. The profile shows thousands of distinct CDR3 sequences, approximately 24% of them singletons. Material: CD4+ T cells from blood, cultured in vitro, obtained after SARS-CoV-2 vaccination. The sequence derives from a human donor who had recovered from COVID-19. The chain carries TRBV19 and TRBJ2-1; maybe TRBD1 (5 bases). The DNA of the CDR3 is TGTGCCAGTAGTATAGTACAATCCAGGGCGAATGAGCAGTTCTTC. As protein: CASSIVQSRANEQFF.